This TCR beta chain was identified during a study of human T cells and chemical hapten exposure. Described time point: patch test 3, about 24 weeks after DPC sensitization. Treatment meaning: therapeutic diphenylcyclopropenone sensitization with weekly scalp DPC. In TCRdb, the RACE reads were re-called with MiXCR into one record per CDR3 protein. The data hold 100,000 or so distinct CDR3 sequences, with around 34% observed a single time. This CDR3 comprises 15 residues. The V and J ends lost 3 bases and 4 bases, in that order; junction bases with no gene match: 5. The rearrangement joins TRBV12-3 or TRBV12-4 to TRBJ2-3; TRBD2 aligns across 9 bases. This clonotype was obtained from a man aged 40-49 years with alopecia areata. Some clones in this sample may be carry-over from other donors' samples. The sample in question was whole blood, obtained in connection with sensitization to the hapten diphenylcyclopropenone (DPC). The CDR3 region is CASSFAAGGSDTQYF. The CDR3 coding sequence is TGTGCCAGCAGTTTCGCAGCGGGAGGATCAGATACGCAGTATTTT.